This T cell receptor beta chain comes out of a study of shared clonotypes between healthy human individuals. This CDR3 comprises 17 residues. Trimming took 5 bases from V and 1 from J, leaving 18 bases between them. CDR1 and CDR2 (germline): MDHEN, SYDVKM. Sequencing was performed with immunoSEQ multiplex PCR; in TCRdb, only in-frame clones are kept and a portion is missing. The sample has some 2,100,000 clones; approximately 95% are singletons. This clonotype was obtained from a man younger than 30 in good health. The source material was naive CD4+ T cells sorted from blood. Sample subset: CD45RA+ positively selected. This rearrangement joins TRBV28 to TRBJ1-5; D gene unclear. The CDR3 DNA reads as TGTGCCAGCAGTCCTGGACGGAAACTTCTGAGCAATCAGCCCCAGCATTTT. It encodes CASSPGRKLLSNQPQHF.